This entry is about one T cell receptor (beta chain). Its matching antigen is unknown. The data belong to a study of T cell repertoires in aging, cancer and after chemotherapy. As for the study in general: Patients with glioblastoma brain tumors were sampled before and after temozolomide-based therapy. Findings of the study overall: Healthy donors lost TCR diversity with age mainly through richness, cancer patients through richness and evenness.

Peripheral blood genomic DNA, not sorted cells or RNA, was the template. TRB rearrangements spanning V, D and J were amplified using mixed TRB-A/B primers. TCRdb reprocessed the multiplex PCR reads via MiXCR and lists one record per CDR3 protein. Among thousands of distinct CDR3 sequences listed, around 44% were seen once. The sample was blood. The receptor was derived from a human donor with a solid tumor.

CDR3 sequence: CASSPRPGETDTQYF. In DNA, the CDR3 is TGTGCCAGCAGCCCCCGCCCTGGGGAAACAGATACGCAGTATTTT. The rearrangement joins TRBV7-2 to TRBJ2-3; D gene unclear. Germline CDR1 SGHTA, CDR2 FQGNSA. The CDR3 contains 15 residues. Trimming took off 5 bases at V and 3 bases at J, with 15 bases between the two ends.